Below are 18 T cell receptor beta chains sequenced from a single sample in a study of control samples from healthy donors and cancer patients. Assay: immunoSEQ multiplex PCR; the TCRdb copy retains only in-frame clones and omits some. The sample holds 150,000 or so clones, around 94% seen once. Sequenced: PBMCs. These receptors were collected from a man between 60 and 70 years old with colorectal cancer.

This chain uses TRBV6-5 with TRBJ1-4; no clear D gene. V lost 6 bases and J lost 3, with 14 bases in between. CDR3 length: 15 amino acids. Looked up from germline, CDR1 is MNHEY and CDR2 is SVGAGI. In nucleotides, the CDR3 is TGTGCCAGCAGCCCGTTAGGCATCCCTAATGAAAAACTGTTTTTT. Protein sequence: CASSPLGIPNEKLFF.

CDR3 DNA sequence: TGCGCCAGCAGACCCACGGGACGGTCCCAAGAGACCCAGTACTTC. Protein: CASRPTGRSQETQYF. This rearrangement joins TRBV5-1 to TRBJ2-5; D tentatively fits TRBD1 or TRBD2 (5 bases each). Germline lookup yields CDR1 SGHRS and CDR2 YFSETQ. This CDR3 is 15 amino acids long. Trimming took 5 bases from V and 1 from J, leaving 15 bases between them.

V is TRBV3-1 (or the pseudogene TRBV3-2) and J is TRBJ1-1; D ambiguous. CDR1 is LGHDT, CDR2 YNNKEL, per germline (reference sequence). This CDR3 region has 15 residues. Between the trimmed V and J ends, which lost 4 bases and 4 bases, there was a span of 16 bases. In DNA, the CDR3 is TGTGCCAGCAGCCCGTCGGGCGGTTGGGGCACTGAAGCTTTCTTT. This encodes CASSPSGGWGTEAFF.

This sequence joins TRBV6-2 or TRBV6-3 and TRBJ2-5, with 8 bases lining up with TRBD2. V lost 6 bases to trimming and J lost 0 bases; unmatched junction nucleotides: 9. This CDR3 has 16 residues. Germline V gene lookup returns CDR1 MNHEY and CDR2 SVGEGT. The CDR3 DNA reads TGTGCCAGCAGCCCCCATAGCGGGGCGTACCAAGAGACCCAGTACTTC. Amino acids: CASSPHSGAYQETQYF.

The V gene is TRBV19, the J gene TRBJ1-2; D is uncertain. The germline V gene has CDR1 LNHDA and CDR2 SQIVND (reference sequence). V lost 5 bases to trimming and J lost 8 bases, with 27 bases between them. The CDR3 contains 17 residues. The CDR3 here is CASSSPSRGARFRGYTF. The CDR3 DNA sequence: TGTGCCAGTAGTTCCCCATCCCGTGGAGCCCGCTTTCGGGGCTACACCTTC.

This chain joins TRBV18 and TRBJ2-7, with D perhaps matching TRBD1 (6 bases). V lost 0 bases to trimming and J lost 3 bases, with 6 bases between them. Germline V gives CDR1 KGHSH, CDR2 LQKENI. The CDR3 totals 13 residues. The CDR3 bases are TGTGCCAGCTCACCACCGGACAGCTACGAGCAGTACTTC. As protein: CASSPPDSYEQYF.

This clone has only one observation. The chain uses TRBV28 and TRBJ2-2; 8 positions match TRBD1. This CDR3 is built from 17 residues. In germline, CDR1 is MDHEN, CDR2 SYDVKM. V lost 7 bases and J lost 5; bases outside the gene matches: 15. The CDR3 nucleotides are TGTGCCAGCACGCTCCCGACGGGCAGGGGGCGAACCGGGGAGCTGTTTTTT. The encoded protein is CASTLPTGRGRTGELFF.

Here the CDR3 reads CASSPGGDTQYF. In DNA form, the CDR3 reads TGTGCCAGCAGTCCGGGAGGAGATACGCAGTATTTT. V is TRBV12-3 or TRBV12-4 and J is TRBJ2-3, with 7 bases fitting TRBD2. Trimming cost V 5 bases and J 5 bases; bases outside gene matches: 1. The CDR3 loop spans 12 amino acids.

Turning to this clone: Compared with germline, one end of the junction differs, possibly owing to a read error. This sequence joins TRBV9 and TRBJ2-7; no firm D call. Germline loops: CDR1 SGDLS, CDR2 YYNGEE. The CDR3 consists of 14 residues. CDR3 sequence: CASSVGAAAREQCF. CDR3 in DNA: TGTGCCAGCAGCGTAGGGGCCGCAGCGCGAGAGCAGTGCTTC.

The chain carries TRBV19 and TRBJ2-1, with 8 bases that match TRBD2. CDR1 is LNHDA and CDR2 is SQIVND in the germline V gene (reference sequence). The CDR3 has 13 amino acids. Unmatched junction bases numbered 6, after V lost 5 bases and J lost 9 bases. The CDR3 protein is CASSSGLATEQFF. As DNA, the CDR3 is TGTGCCAGTAGTTCCGGACTAGCAACTGAGCAGTTCTTC.

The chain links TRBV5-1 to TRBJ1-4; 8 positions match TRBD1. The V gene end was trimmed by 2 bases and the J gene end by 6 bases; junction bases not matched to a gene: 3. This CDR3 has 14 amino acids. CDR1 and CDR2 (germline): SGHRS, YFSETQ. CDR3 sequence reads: CASSFGTGDEKLFF. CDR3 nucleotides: TGCGCCAGCAGCTTTGGGACAGGTGATGAAAAACTGTTTTTT.

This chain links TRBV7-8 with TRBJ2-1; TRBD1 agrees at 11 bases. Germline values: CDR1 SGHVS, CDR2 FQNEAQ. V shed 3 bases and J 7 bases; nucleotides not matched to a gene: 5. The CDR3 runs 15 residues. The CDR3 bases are TGTGCCAGCAGCTTCGGGACAGGGGGGGGTAATGAGCAGTTCTTC. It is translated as CASSFGTGGGNEQFF.

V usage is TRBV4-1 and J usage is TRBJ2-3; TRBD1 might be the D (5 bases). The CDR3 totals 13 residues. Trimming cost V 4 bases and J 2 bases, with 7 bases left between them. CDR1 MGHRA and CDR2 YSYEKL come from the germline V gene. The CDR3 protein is CASSLGATDTQYF. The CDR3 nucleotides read TGCGCCAGCAGCCTTGGGGCCACAGATACGCAGTATTTT.

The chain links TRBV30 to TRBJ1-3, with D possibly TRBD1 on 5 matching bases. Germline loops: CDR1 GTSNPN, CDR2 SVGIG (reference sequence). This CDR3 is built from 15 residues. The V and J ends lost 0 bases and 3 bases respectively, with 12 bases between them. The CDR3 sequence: CAWSVGGTGGNTIYF. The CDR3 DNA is TGTGCCTGGAGTGTTGGGGGGACGGGTGGAAACACCATATATTTT. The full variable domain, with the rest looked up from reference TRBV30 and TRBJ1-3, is SQTIHQWPATLVQPVGSPLSLECTVEGTSNPNLYWYRQAAGRGLQLLFYSVGIGQISSEVPQNLSASRPQDRQFILSSKKLLLSDSGFYLCAWSVGGTGGNTIYFGEGSWLTVV.

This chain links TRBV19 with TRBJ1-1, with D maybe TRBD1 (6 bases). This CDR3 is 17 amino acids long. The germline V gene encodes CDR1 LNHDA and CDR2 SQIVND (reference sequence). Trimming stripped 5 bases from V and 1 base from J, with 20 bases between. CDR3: CASSPGTLFGSNTEAFF. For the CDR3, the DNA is TGTGCCAGTAGTCCCGGGACATTATTTGGGTCGAACACTGAAGCTTTCTTT.

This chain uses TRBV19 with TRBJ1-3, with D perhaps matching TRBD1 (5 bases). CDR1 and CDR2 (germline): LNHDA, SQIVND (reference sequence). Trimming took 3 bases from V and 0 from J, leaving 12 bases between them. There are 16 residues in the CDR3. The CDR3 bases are TGTGCCAGTAGTATCCCGGCAGGGCCCTCTGGAAACACCATATATTTT. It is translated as CASSIPAGPSGNTIYF. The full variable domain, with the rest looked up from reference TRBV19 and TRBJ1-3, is DGGITQSPKYLFRKEGQNVTLSCEQNLNHDAMYWYRQDPGQGLRLIYYSQIVNDFQKGDIAEGYSVSREKKESFPLTVTSAQKNPTAFYLCASSIPAGPSGNTIYFGEGSWLTVV.

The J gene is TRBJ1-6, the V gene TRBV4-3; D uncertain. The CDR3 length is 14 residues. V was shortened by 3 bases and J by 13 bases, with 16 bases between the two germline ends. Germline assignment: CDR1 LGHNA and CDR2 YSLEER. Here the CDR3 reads CASSHVDAQSPLHF. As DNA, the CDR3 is TGCGCCAGCAGCCACGTCGACGCGCAGTCCCCCCTCCACTTT.

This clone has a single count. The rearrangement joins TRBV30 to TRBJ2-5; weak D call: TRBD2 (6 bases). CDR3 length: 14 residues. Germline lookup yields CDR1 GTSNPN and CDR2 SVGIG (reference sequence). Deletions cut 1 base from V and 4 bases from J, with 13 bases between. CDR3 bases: TGTGCCTGGAGTGCCGGACGGAGGGGAGAGACCCAGTACTTC. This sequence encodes CAWSAGRRGETQYF.